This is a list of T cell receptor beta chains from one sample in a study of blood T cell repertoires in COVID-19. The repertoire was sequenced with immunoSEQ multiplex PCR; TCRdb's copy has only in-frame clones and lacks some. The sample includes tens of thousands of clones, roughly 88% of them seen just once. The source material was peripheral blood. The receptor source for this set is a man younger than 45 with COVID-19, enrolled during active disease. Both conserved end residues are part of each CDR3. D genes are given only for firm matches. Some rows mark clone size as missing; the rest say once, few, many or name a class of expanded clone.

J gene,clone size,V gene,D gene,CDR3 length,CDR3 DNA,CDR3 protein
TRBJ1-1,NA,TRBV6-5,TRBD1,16,TGTGCCAGCAGTTCGTACAGGGGGCTTCAAGAGACTGAAGCTTTCTTT,CASSSYRGLQETEAFF
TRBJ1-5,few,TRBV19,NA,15,TGTGCCAGTAGTATACAGGGAGGGATAAATCAGCCCCAGCATTTT,CASSIQGGINQPQHF
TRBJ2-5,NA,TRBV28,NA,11,TGTGCCAGCAGTCGGGAGGAGACCCAGTACTTC,CASSREETQYF
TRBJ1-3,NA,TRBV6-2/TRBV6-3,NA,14,TGTGCCAGCAGTTACGTGGGAGCCGGAAACACCATATATTTT,CASSYVGAGNTIYF
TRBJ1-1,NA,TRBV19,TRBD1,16,TGTGCCAGTAGTTCATTCCCCGGGACAGGGAACACTGAAGCTTTCTTT,CASSSFPGTGNTEAFF
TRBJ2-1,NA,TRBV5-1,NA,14,TGCGCCAGCAGCTTGGGCGGGGCCTACAATGAGCAGTTCTTC,CASSLGGAYNEQFF
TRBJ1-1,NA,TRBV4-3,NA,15,TGCGCCAGCAGTAGGCAACAGGCGATGAACACTGAAGCTTTCTTT,CASSRQQAMNTEAFF
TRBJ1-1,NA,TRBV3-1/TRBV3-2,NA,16,TGTGCCAGCAGCCAAGGGGGGGTACGGGGTAACACTGAAGCTTTCTTT,CASSQGGVRGNTEAFF
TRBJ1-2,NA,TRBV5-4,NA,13,TGTGCCAGCATACTCACGGGGACTTATGGCTACACCTTC,CASILTGTYGYTF
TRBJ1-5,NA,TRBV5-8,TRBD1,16,TGTGCCAGCAGCCCCTACAGGGGTTTGACTAATCAGCCCCAGCATTTT,CASSPYRGLTNQPQHF
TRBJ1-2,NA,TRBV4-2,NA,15,TGTGCCAGCAGCCAAGAGTCGGCCAGCGCCTATGGCTACACCTTC,CASSQESASAYGYTF
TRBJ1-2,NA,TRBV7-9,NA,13,TGTGCCAGCAGCTTACCGGTTCTCTCTGGCTACACCTTC,CASSLPVLSGYTF
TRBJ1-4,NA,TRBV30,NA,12,TGTGCCTCTACCGATCTGAATGAAAAACTGTTTTTT,CASTDLNEKLFF
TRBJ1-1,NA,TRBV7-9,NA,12,TGTGCCGTCTCCGAGAAGAACACTGAAGCTTTCTTT,CAVSEKNTEAFF
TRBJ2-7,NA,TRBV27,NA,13,TGTGCCAGCAGTCGGCGGGACTCCTACGAGCAGTACTTC,CASSRRDSYEQYF
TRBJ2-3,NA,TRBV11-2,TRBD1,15,TGTGCCAGCAGCTTAGGGACAGGGGGAGGAGATACGCAGTATTTT,CASSLGTGGGDTQYF
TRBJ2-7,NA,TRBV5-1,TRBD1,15,TGCGCCAGCAGCTTGGGGACAGGGGGATCCTACGAGCAGTACTTC,CASSLGTGGSYEQYF
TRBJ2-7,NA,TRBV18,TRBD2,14,TGTGCCAGCTCCCTGGGGGGGAGCGGCTACGAGCAGTACTTC,CASSLGGSGYEQYF
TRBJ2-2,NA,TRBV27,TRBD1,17,TGTGCCAGCAGACCAAACTTGGGGACAGGGATATCCGGGGAGCTGTTTTTT,CASRPNLGTGISGELFF
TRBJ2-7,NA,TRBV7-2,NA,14,TGTGCCAGCAGCTTAGCGGGCATTACCTACGAGCAGTACTTC,CASSLAGITYEQYF
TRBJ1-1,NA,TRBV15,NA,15,TGTGCCACCAGCAGAGAGGGGGGGGAGGGCACTGAAGCTTTCTTT,CATSREGGEGTEAFF
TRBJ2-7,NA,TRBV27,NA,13,TGTGCCAGCAGTTTATTGGGGGGACCCGAGCAGTACTTC,CASSLLGGPEQYF
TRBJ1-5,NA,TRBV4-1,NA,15,TGCGCCAGCAGCCCCCGGGGAGAGGAGTATCAGCCCCAGCATTTT,CASSPRGEEYQPQHF
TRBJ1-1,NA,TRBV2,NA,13,TGTGCCAGCAAGGGCAGGGTGCACACTGAAGCTTTCTTT,CASKGRVHTEAFF
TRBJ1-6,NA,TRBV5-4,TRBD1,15,TGTGCCAGCAGCGTACAGGGGGCGTCTGGTTCACCCCTCCACTTT,CASSVQGASGSPLHF
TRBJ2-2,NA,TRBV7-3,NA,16,TGTGCCAGCAGCTTAACACCGAACAGGGCTGGCGGGGAGCTGTTTTTT,CASSLTPNRAGGELFF
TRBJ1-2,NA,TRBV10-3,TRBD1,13,TGTGCCATCAGTGAGGGGACAGCCTATGGCTACACCTTC,CAISEGTAYGYTF
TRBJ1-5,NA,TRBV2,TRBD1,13,TGTGCCAGCAGCGGACAGGGAGGTCAGCCCCAGCATTTT,CASSGQGGQPQHF
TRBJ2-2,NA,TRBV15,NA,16,TGTGCCACCAGCAGAGGCCAAGGGGCGAACACCGGGGAGCTGTTTTTT,CATSRGQGANTGELFF
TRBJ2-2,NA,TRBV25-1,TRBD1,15,TGTGCCAGCAGCCAGGGGGATACGGACACCGGGGAGCTGTTTTTT,CASSQGDTDTGELFF
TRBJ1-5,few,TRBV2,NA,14,TGTGCCAGCAAGCCATCCTATAGCAATCAGCCCCAGCATTTT,CASKPSYSNQPQHF
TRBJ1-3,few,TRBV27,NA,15,TGTGCCAGCAGCTCCATCGGCGGTTTGGGTAACACCATATATTTT,CASSSIGGLGNTIYF
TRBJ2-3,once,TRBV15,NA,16,TGTGCCACCGCACCGGGAACTGGGCTCCGGCTAGATACGCAGTATTTT,CATAPGTGLRLDTQYF
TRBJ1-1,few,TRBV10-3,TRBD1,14,TGTGCCATCAGTAAGACAGGGCCGAACACTGAAGCTTTCTTT,CAISKTGPNTEAFF
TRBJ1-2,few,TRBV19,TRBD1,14,TGTGCCAGTAGGAGGGACAGTCCCAACTATGGCTACACCTTC,CASRRDSPNYGYTF
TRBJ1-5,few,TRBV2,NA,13,TGTGCCAGCGGGGCGGAGGGGACTCAGCCCCAGCATTTT,CASGAEGTQPQHF
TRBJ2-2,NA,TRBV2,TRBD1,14,TGTGCCAGCAGGGGACAGGGCAACACCGGGGAGCTGTTTTTT,CASRGQGNTGELFF
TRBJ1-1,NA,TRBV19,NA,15,TGTGCCAGTAGTCAAGAAGAGACGGGGAACACTGAAGCTTTCTTT,CASSQEETGNTEAFF
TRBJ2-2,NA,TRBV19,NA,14,TGTGCCAGTAGTACCCGACAGGTCACCGGGGAGCTGTTTTTT,CASSTRQVTGELFF
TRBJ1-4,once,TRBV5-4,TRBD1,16,TGTGCCAGCAGCTTGCGGGACAGGGGAATGAGCGAAAAACTGTTTTTT,CASSLRDRGMSEKLFF
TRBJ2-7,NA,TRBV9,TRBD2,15,TGTGCCAGCAGCGCTCAGCGGGAGGGCCGCTACGAGCAGTACTTC,CASSAQREGRYEQYF
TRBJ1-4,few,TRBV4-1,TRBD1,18,TGCGCCAGCAGCCGCTCATCCCTCATAGGACAGGTTTCCGAAAAACTGTTTTTT,CASSRSSLIGQVSEKLFF
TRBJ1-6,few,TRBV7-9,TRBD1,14,TGTGCCAGCAGTGGACAGGGGGGGAATTCACCCCTCCACTTT,CASSGQGGNSPLHF
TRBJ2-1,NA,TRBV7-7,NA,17,TGTGCTAGCAGCCCCGGTATAGGGCGGGACAGCTACAATGAGCAGTTCTTC,CASSPGIGRDSYNEQFF
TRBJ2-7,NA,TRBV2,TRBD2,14,TGTGCCAGTACCTCTAGCGGGAATTCGTACGAGCAGTACTTC,CASTSSGNSYEQYF
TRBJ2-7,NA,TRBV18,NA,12,TGTGCCAGCTCACCAAACTCTCGCGAGCAGTACTTC,CASSPNSREQYF
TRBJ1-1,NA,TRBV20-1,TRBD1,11,TGCAGTGCGATCCGGGCAGGGGGAACTTTCTTT,CSAIRAGGTFF
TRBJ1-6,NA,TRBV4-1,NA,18,TGCGCCAGCAGCCAAGGGGGGACACTTGGCTCCTATAATTCACCCCTCCACTTT,CASSQGGTLGSYNSPLHF
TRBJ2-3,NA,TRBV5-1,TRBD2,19,TGCGCCAGCAGCCCATTACTAGCGGCCCTAGCCGGAGGATCCGATACGCAGTATTTT,CASSPLLAALAGGSDTQYF
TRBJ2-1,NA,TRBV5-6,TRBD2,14,TGTGCCAGCCACGGGACTATCACCTACAATGAGCAGTTCTTC,CASHGTITYNEQFF
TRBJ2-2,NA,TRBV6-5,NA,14,TGTGCCAGCAGTTCGGGGGTGAACACCGGGGAGCTGTTTTTT,CASSSGVNTGELFF
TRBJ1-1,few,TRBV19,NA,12,TGTGCCAGTAGGCGGGATCCCACTGAAGCTTTCTTT,CASRRDPTEAFF